Described below is a single T cell receptor beta chain sequence and its context. The target of this receptor is not known. No much larger clone exists at a distance of one base, and base qualities are not known. TCRbeta CDR3 regions were amplified from genomic DNA by means of the immunoSEQ Assay, a bias-controlled multiplex PCR. The authors' pipeline ran thus. Within the assay, amplification of reference gene primers was used to estimate how many nucleated cells each sample contained. To quantify the absolute abundance of each unique TCRbeta CDR3 rearrangement, sequence reads were collapsed and filtered. For each sample, productive Simpson clonality was calculated as the square root of Simpson's diversity index over productive rearrangements. The table comes from immuneACCESS by way of TCRdb, which keeps in-frame sequences with V and J called. Part of the clones is missing from these tables; in studies checked, under half for an unresolved V gene and the rest for unknown reasons. The DNA gave D and trimming, while V, J and clone size come from that table. The sample contains 180,000 or so clones, about 88% of them found a single time. Together, the top ten hold over 7% of the sample.

This sample stems from a study of blood T cell repertoires in COVID-19 (dated by TCRdb to between 2020 and 2021). The study in broad terms: Collaborator samples came from the United States, Italy and Spain and covered acute and convalescent phases of COVID-19. The material from the prospective study consisted of cDNA or gDNA derived from T cells, B-cell-depleted T cells, or PBMCs. The dataset comprised deeply sampled blood TCRbeta repertoires from subjects exposed to, actively infected with, or recovered from COVID-19. The repertoires were released in a freely available public database intended as a resource for research on the immune response to SARS-CoV-2. The samples were drawn from two sources: the first 160 participants of the ongoing ImmuneRACE study, and 1,000 to 1,500 subjects contributed by 6 global collaborators. A de-identified subject ID, COVID-19 status, age in years and sex were almost always included in the sample metadata. Where HLA class I and class II types were available, the types were taken from metadata supplied by the sample provider, not from assay-based typing. General findings and caveats noted by the study authors: How much clinical and demographic metadata was included differed by source and by participant, and the metadata was provided uncurated.

Collaborating institutions collected whole blood in K2EDTA tubes following their own protocols. Collaborator samples were shipped for TCRbeta analysis as frozen whole blood, isolated PBMCs, or DNA extracted from either sample type. The source material was peripheral blood. The receptor comes from an elderly woman in a cohort sampled during active or convalescent COVID-19.

CDR3 reads: CASTHYGYTF. In nucleotides, the sequence is TGTGCCAGCACTCACTATGGCTACACCTTC. The V gene is TRBV6-5 and the J gene is TRBJ1-2; no D gene can be assigned with confidence. V sheds 7 bases and J sheds 3 bases, leaving 3 bases between their ends. The CDR3 starts with the cysteine, ends with the phenylalanine, and has 10 residues. This entry keeps only the CDR3 DNA: 30 bases, framed from base 1. The germline V gene yields MNHEY for CDR1 and SVGAGI for CDR2.